Reported below is one T cell receptor (beta chain). This sample is drawn from a study of blood T cell repertoires in COVID-19. The data were produced by immunoSEQ multiplex PCR, yet TCRdb's version contains in-frame clones alone and is incomplete. This sample has a few hundred thousand clones, with approximately 78% found just once. The CDR3 loop spans 15 amino acids. Trimming stripped 5 bases from V and 3 bases from J, with 16 bases between. Germline V gives CDR1 SEHNR, CDR2 FQNEAQ (reference sequence). The chain has TRBV7-9 and TRBJ1-2; a weak D match, TRBD1 (6 bases). The receptor was derived from a man aged 35-49 years who had recovered from COVID-19. The material sequenced was PBMCs or T cells enriched from blood (not recorded which). The CDR3 nucleotides read TGTGCCAGCAGCCCAACTGGGGGACAAGACTATGGCTACACCTTC. Protein: CASSPTGGQDYGYTF.